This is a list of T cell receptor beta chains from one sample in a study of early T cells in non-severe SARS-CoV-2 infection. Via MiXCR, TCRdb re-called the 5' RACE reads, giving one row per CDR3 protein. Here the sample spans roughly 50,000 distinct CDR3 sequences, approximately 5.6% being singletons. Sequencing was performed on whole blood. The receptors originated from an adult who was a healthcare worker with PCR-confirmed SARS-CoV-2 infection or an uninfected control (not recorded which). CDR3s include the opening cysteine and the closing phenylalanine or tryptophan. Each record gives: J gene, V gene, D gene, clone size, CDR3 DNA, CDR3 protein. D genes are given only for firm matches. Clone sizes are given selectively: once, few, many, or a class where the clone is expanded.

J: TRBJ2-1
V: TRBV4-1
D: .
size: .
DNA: TGCGCCAGCAGCCAAGAGGGCCTTAATGAGCAGTTCTTC
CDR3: CASSQEGLNEQFF

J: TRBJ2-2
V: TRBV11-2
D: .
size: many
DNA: TGTGCCAGCAGCTTAGGCCCTCGGGGGGCGAAGGCCGGCACCGGGGAGCTGTTTTTT
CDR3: CASSLGPRGAKAGTGELFF

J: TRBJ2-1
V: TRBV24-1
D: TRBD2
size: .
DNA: TGTGCCACCAGTGACCTAGCGGGGAGCGACTGGGAGCAGTTCTTC
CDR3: CATSDLAGSDWEQFF

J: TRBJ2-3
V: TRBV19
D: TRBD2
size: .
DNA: TGTGCCAGTAGTACCCGACTAGCGGGAGATTCAGATACGCAGTATTTT
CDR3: CASSTRLAGDSDTQYF

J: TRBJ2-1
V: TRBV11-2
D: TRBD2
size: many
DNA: TGTGCCAGCAGCTTAGGAGTGTTGCGGGGGGTCAACCATGAGCAGTTCTTC
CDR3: CASSLGVLRGVNHEQFF

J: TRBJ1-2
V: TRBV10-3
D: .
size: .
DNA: TGTGCCATCAGTGACCTCATCCCCGGGACACAATTCTATGGCTACACCTTC
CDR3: CAISDLIPGTQFYGYTF

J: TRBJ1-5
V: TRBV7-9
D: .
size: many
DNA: TGTGCCAGCAGCCCCCCGGGGAGTGGGAGCAATCAGCCCCAGCATTTT
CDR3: CASSPPGSGSNQPQHF

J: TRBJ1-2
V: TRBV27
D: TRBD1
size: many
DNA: TGTGCCAGCAGTCCCTCGACAGGGAGATATGGCTACACCTTC
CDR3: CASSPSTGRYGYTF

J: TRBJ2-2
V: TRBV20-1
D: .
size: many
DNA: TGCAGTGCTCCTTTGGCCACCGGGGAGCTGTTTTTT
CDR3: CSAPLATGELFF

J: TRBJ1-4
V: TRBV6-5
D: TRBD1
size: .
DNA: TGTGCCAGCAGTTTCCGACAGGGGTCCTCAACTAATGAAAAACTGTTTTTT
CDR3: CASSFRQGSSTNEKLFF

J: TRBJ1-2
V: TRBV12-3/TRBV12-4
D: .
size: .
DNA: TGTGCCAGCACCCCCCGGGGCCTCTATGGCTACACCTTC
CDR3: CASTPRGLYGYTF

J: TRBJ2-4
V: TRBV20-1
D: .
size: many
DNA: TGCAGTGCTAGAGATGAAGCCAAAAACATTCAGTACTTC
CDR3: CSARDEAKNIQYF

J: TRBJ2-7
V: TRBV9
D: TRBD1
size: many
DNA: TGTGCCAGCAGCGTTCTGGACAGGGGGCTCGGGGAGCAGTACTTC
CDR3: CASSVLDRGLGEQYF

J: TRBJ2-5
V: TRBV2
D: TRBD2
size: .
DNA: TGTGCCAGCAGTGTACGGGCGGGAGGGCAAGAGACCCAGTACTTC
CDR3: CASSVRAGGQETQYF

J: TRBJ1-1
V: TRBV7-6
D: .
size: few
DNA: TGTGCCAGCAGCCTGATTAGTGGGGTGAGGACTGAAGCTTTCTTT
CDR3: CASSLISGVRTEAFF

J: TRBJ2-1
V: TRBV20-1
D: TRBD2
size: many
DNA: TGCAGTGCTAGAGTTGGCGGGGGGGCGTACAATGAGCAGTTCTTC
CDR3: CSARVGGGAYNEQFF

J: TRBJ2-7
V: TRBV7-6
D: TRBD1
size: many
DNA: TGTGCCAGCAGCTTCACGGGACAGGGCTACGAGCAGTACTTC
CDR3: CASSFTGQGYEQYF

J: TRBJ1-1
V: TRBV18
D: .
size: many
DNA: TGTGCCAGCTCACCACAACCGAACACTGAAGCTTTCTTT
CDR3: CASSPQPNTEAFF

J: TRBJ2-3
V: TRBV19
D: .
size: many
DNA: TGTGCCAGTATGAAGGTAGACACAGATACGCAGTATTTT
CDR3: CASMKVDTDTQYF

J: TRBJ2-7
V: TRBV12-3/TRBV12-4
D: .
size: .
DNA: TGTGCCAGCAGTTCCTACAGGAGCTCCTACGAGCAGTACTTC
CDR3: CASSSYRSSYEQYF

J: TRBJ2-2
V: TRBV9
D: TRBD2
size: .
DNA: TGTGCCAGCAGCGTAGGTGCTAGCGGGAGGATTGTCACCGGGGAGCTGTTTTTT
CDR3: CASSVGASGRIVTGELFF

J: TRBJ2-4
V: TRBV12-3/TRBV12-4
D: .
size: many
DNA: TGTGCCAGCAGTTTCAGGAACATTCAGTACTTC
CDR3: CASSFRNIQYF

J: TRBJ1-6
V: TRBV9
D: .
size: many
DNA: TGTGCCAGCAGCGAACCCCTAGGGGGGCAATCACCCCTCCACTTT
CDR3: CASSEPLGGQSPLHF

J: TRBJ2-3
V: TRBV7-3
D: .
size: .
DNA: TGTGCCAGCAGCCCCCCGGGGCGGACAGATACGCAGTATTTT
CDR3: CASSPPGRTDTQYF

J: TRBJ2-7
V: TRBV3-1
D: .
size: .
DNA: TGTGCCAGCAGCTTCATCGGGCCCGCCTACGAGCAGTACTTC
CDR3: CASSFIGPAYEQYF

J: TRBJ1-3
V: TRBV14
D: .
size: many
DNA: TGTGCCAGCAGCATCGGGACATCTGGAAACACCATATATTTT
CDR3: CASSIGTSGNTIYF

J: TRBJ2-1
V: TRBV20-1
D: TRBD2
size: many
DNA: TGCAGTGCTAGAGACCCGGGGCGGGAGTACGGTGAGCAGTTCTTC
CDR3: CSARDPGREYGEQFF

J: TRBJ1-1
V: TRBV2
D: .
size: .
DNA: TGTGCCAGCAAACTGCGGGGCGACACTGAAGCTTTCTTT
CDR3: CASKLRGDTEAFF

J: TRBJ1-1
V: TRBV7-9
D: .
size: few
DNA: TGTGCCAGCAGCTTAAAGAACACTGAAGCTTTCTTT
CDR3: CASSLKNTEAFF

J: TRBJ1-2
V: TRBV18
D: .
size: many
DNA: TGTGCCAGCTCACCATCGGACTCTCGAGGCTACACCTTC
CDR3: CASSPSDSRGYTF

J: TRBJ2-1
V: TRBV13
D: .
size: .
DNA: TGTGCCAGCAGCGCCTCTCCTTGGCTAGCCGGTGAGCAGTTCTTC
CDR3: CASSASPWLAGEQFF

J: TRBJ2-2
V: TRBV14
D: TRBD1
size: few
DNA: TGTGCCAGCAGCCAAGATCTGCCGGGACAGGGGGCTACCGGGGAGCTGTTTTTT
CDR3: CASSQDLPGQGATGELFF

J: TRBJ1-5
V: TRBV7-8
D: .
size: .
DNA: TGTGCCTGCAGCTTCCTGGAGGGATCGCGCCAGCCCCAGCATTTT
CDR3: CACSFLEGSRQPQHF

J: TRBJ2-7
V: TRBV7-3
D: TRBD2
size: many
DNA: TGTGCCAGCAGCCCTACTAGCGGGGGGTTCTACGAGCAGTACTTC
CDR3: CASSPTSGGFYEQYF

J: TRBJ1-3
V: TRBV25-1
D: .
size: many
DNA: TGTGCCAGCAGCGTTACAGGTCTCTCTGGAAACACCATATATTTT
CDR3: CASSVTGLSGNTIYF

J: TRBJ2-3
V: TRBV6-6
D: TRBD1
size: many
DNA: TGTGCCAGCAGCCACTATGGACAGGTACACACAGATACGCAGTATTTT
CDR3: CASSHYGQVHTDTQYF

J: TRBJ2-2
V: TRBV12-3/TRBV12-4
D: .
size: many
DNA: TGTGCCAGCAGTTTAGCAGGGACCGGGGAGCTGTTTTTT
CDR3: CASSLAGTGELFF

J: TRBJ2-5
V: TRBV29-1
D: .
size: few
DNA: TGCAGCGCCCGAATCGGGTCCCAAGAGACCCAGTACTTC
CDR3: CSARIGSQETQYF

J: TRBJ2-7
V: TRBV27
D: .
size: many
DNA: TGTGCCAGCAGTTTTTCCCCGGCGGCTGGCTCCTACGAGCAGTACTTC
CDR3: CASSFSPAAGSYEQYF

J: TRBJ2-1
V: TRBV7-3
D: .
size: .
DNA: TGTGCCAGCAGCTTAGGTTCTTCCTTGGGTGAGCAGTTCTTC
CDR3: CASSLGSSLGEQFF

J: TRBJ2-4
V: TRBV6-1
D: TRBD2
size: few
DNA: TGTGCCAGCAGTGATATTCCCGGGACTAGCGGGGGAGCCAAAAACATTCAGTACTTC
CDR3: CASSDIPGTSGGAKNIQYF

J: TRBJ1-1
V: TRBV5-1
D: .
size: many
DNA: TGCGCCAGCAGCTTGAACCGAGGGGATACTGAAGCTTTCTTT
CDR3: CASSLNRGDTEAFF

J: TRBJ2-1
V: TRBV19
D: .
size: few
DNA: TGTGCCAGTGCCCGGGTGGGGGACAACTACAATGAGCAGTTCTTC
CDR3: CASARVGDNYNEQFF